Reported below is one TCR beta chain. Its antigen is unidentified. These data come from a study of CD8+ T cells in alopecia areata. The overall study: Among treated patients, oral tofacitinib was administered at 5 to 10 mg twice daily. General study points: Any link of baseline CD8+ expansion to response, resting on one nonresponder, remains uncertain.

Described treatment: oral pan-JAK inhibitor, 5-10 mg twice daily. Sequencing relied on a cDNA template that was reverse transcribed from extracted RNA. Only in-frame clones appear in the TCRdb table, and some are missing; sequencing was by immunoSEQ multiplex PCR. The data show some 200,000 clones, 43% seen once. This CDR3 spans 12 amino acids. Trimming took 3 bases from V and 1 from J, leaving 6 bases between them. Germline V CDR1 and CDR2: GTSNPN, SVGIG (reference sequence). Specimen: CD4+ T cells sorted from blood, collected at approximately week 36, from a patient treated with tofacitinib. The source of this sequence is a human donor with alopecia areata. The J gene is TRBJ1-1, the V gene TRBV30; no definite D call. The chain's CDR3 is CAWRRRNTEAFF. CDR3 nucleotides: TGTGCCTGGAGGCGAAGGAACACTGAAGCTTTCTTT.